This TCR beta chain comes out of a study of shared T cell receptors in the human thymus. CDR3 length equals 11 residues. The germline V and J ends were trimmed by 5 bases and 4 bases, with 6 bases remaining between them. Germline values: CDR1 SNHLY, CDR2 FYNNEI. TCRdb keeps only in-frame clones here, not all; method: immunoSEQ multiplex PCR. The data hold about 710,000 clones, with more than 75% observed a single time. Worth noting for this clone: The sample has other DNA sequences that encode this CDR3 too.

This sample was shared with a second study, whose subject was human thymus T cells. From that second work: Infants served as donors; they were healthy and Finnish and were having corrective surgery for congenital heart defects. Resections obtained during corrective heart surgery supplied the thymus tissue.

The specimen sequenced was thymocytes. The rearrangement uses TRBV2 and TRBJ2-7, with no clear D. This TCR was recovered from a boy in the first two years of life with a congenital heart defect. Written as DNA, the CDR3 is TGTGCCAGCAGTTATTCGTACGAGCAGTACTTC. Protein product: CASSYSYEQYF.